The 7 T cell receptor beta chains listed next were all sequenced from one sample in a study of CD8+CD57+ T cells in acquired aplastic anemia. TCR beta VDJ and CDR3 profiles were obtained from a genomic DNA template. TCRdb itself ran the reads through MiXCR, one entry per CDR3 protein. The table lists about 220,000 distinct CDR3 sequences, roughly 35% of them singletons. The material sequenced was sorted CD4+, CD8+, or CD8+CD57+ T cells (not recorded which) from PBMCs. All receptors come from a human donor in good health, serving as a control.

The genes are TRBV24-1 and TRBJ2-5, with a weak D call TRBD2 (5 bases). Trimming cost V 5 bases and J 1 base, with 10 bases left between them. CDR3 length: 14 residues. Germline loops: CDR1 KGHDR, CDR2 SFDVKD. The CDR3 loop reads CATSVSGGQETQYF. CDR3 sequence (DNA): TGTGCCACCAGTGTATCAGGAGGCCAAGAGACCCAGTACTTC.

A single count supports this clonotype. The chain is built from TRBV12-3 or TRBV12-4 and TRBJ2-1, with 7 bases matching TRBD1. This CDR3 has 14 residues. V was clipped by 6 bases and J by 7 bases; unmatched bases: 9. The CDR3 sequence: CASSPLPGGNEQFF. The CDR3 DNA reads as TGTGCCAGCAGCCCCCTCCCAGGGGGAAATGAGCAGTTCTTC.

DNA of the CDR3: TGTGCCAGCAGTCCGGGGGACTACAATGAGCAGTTCTTC. This translates into CASSPGDYNEQFF. V is TRBV7-2 and J is TRBJ2-1; D is perhaps TRBD2 (6 bases). This CDR3 region has 13 residues. CDR1 is SGHTA, CDR2 FQGNSA, per germline. Trimming removed 6 bases at V and 3 bases at J, with 9 bases between.

The sample holds many counts of this clonotype. The chain employs TRBV7-9 and TRBJ2-5; unclear D gene. The V and J ends lost 2 bases and 4 bases respectively, with 8 bases between them. CDR3 length: 13 residues. Germline V gives CDR1 SEHNR, CDR2 FQNEAQ (reference sequence). CDR3 bases: TGTGCCAGCAGCTTATCTGGGCGAGAGACCCAGTACTTC. Translating gives CASSLSGRETQYF.

This clonotype has a count of ten or more. The chain is built from TRBV19 and TRBJ1-2, with 9 nucleotides matching TRBD1. Germline V lookup: CDR1 LNHDA, CDR2 SQIVND (reference sequence). J was trimmed by 5 bases and V by 1 base; bases with no gene match: 2. CDR3 length: 14 amino acids. The CDR3 DNA is TGTGCCAGTAGTATAGTGGGGACAGGGTATGGCTACACCTTC. The encoded protein is CASSIVGTGYGYTF.

At least ten counts were recorded for this clonotype. V gene TRBV10-3 combines with J gene TRBJ1-3; 8 bases map to TRBD1. The J segment lost 4 bases and the V segment lost 4 bases, leaving 3 bases of the junction unmatched. The CDR3 has 14 amino acids. Per germline, CDR1 ENHRY and CDR2 SYGVKD. The CDR3: CAISGTGMGNTIYF. The CDR3 DNA reads TGTGCCATCAGTGGGACAGGGATGGGAAACACCATATATTTT.

This clonotype was recorded at least ten times. V usage is TRBV16 and J usage is TRBJ1-2; D is unclear. The CDR3 length is 12 residues. V was trimmed by 0 bases and J by 6 bases, leaving 5 bases between them. The germline V gene has CDR1 KGHSY and CDR2 FQNENV. CDR3 in DNA: TGTGCCAGCAGCCAATCAAGGGATGGCTACACCTTC. Translated: CASSQSRDGYTF.